The table lists the clone carrying this T cell receptor beta chain with a few counts. Germline is not matched at one junction end, which may reflect a read error. The source of the sample is a study of tumor-infiltrating lymphocytes in glioblastoma multiforme. Three nested ARM-PCR rounds with V-beta and C-beta primers built TCRB libraries. TCRdb reanalysed the multiplex PCR reads using MiXCR and keeps one entry per CDR3 protein. The data contain 7,500 to 10,000 distinct CDR3 sequences, roughly 66% of them singletons. The germline V gene has CDR1 DFQATT and CDR2 SNEGSKA (reference sequence). The CDR3 runs 16 residues.

The sequenced material came from brain tumor tissue. The sequence came from a male donor with glioblastoma. The chain couples TRBV20-1 to TRBJ2-5, with 9 bases fitting TRBD2. CDR3 region: CGADSSGKIGGETQYF. The CDR3 nucleotides are TGCGGTGCTGATTCTAGCGGGAAGATCGGGGGGGAGACTCAGTACTTC.